The clone carrying this T cell receptor beta chain was recorded only once. The data stem from a study of T cell responses to AZD1222 COVID-19 vaccine. Data came from immunoSEQ multiplex PCR; TCRdb stores just in-frame clones and leaves some out. The sample records 130,000 to 150,000 clones, roughly 90% being singletons. V was pared by 5 bases and J by 2 bases, with 16 bases between. Germline V gene sequence: CDR1 MNHNY, CDR2 SVGAGI (reference sequence). CDR3 length: 17 residues. The chain has TRBV6-6 and TRBJ1-6, with unresolved D. Material: peripheral blood, obtained 28 days after the second dose of the MenACWY control vaccine. This TCR was recovered from an adult who received the MenACWY meningococcal vaccine as a control. The CDR3 bases are TGTGCCAGCAGTCCGGCGGCTCCGGGAACCTATAATTCACCCCTCCACTTT. Its protein product is CASSPAAPGTYNSPLHF.